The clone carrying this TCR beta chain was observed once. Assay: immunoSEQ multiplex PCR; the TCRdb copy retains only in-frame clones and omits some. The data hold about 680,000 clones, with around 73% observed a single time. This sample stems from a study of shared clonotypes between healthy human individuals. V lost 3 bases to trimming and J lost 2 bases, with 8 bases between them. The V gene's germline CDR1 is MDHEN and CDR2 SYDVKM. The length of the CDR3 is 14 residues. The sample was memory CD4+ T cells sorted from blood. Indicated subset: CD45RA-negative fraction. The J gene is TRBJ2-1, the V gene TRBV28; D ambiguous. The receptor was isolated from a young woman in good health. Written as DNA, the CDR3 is TGTGCCAGCAGTTTGGGGAACACCTACAATGAGCAGTTCTTC. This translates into CASSLGNTYNEQFF.